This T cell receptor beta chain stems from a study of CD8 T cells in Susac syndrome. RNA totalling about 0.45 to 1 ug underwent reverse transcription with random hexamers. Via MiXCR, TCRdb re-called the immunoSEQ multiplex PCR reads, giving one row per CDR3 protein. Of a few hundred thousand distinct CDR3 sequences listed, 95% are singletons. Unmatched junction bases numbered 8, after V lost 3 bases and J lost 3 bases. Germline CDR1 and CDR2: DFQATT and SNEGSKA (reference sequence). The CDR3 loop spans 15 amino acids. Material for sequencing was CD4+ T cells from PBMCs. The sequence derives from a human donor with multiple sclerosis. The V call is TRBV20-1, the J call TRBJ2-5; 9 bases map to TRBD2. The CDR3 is CSASDGGGAKETQYF. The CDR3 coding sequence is TGCAGTGCTAGTGACGGCGGGGGGGCAAAAGAGACCCAGTACTTC.